The 29 T cell receptor beta chains listed next were all sequenced from one sample in a study of blood T cell repertoires in COVID-19. Sequenced by immunoSEQ multiplex PCR; TCRdb stores in-frame clones only, minus some. Of about 170,000 clones in the sample, approximately 85% are singletons; the top ten hold about 8%. Material: peripheral blood. These receptors were obtained from a man between 35 and 55 years old who had recovered from COVID-19.

The chain recombines TRBV5-5 with TRBJ2-2; 12 bases align to TRBD2. V lost 4 bases to trimming and J lost 5 bases; unmatched junction nucleotides: 3. Germline V gives CDR1 SGHKS, CDR2 YYEKEE (reference sequence). CDR3 length equals 15 residues. The CDR3 region is CASSGGLAGTGELFF. The CDR3 coding sequence is TGTGCCAGCAGCGGAGGACTAGCGGGAACCGGGGAGCTGTTTTTT.

This clone has just a few counts. The rearrangement uses TRBV7-2 and TRBJ1-3; 8 nucleotides agree with TRBD1. CDR1 is SGHTA and CDR2 is FQGNSA in the germline V gene. V shed 5 bases, J shed 2 bases, and the junction held 5 bases outside the gene matches. The CDR3 runs 15 residues. CDR3 residues: CASSDRQGTGNTIYF. CDR3 bases: TGTGCCAGCAGCGATCGACAGGGGACTGGAAACACCATATATTTT.

The V and J genes are TRBV3-1 (or the pseudogene TRBV3-2) and TRBJ2-7; TRBD2 agrees at 10 bases. The V segment lost 4 bases and the J segment 0 bases; nucleotides outside the gene matches: 6. Germline-derived CDR1 and CDR2 are LGHDT and YNNKEL (reference sequence). This CDR3 contains 16 residues. CDR3 protein: CASSPPGTSASYEQYF. For the CDR3, the DNA is TGTGCCAGCAGCCCCCCTGGGACTAGCGCCTCCTACGAGCAGTACTTC.

This clone was counted between two and nine times. This chain connects TRBV6-2 or TRBV6-3 to TRBJ2-7; weak D call: TRBD1 (6 bases). Germline V gene lookup returns CDR1 MNHEY and CDR2 SVGEGT. Trimming took off 5 bases at V and 5 bases at J, with 19 bases between the two ends. The CDR3 is made up of 15 amino acids. CDR3 nucleotide sequence: TGTGCCAGCAGTCGTACAGGGACCATCAGGAACGAGCAGTACTTC. Amino acids: CASSRTGTIRNEQYF.

The chain recombines TRBV19 with TRBJ1-5, with a tentative D call TRBD1 (5 bases). The germline V and J ends were trimmed by 7 bases and 6 bases, with 13 bases remaining between them. This CDR3 is built from 13 residues. CDR1 is LNHDA, CDR2 SQIVND, per germline (reference sequence). CDR3 nucleotides: TGTGCCAGTAAGGCCCGGGGGTTTCAGCCCCAGCATTTT. It is translated as CASKARGFQPQHF.

This clone was recorded only once. V and J are TRBV7-2 and TRBJ2-7; perhaps TRBD1 as D (5 bases). Per germline, CDR1 SGHTA and CDR2 FQGNSA. V dropped 5 bases and J dropped 0 bases, with 8 bases sitting between them. This CDR3 contains 13 residues. The CDR3 reads CASSVTGSYEQYF. The DNA for the CDR3 is TGTGCCAGCAGCGTCACAGGCTCCTACGAGCAGTACTTC.

In this sample, this clone turned up a few times. The rearrangement joins TRBV9 to TRBJ2-3; tentative D call: TRBD2 (6 bases). Trimming left V 6 bases short and J 2 bases short, with 16 bases between. The CDR3 loop spans 15 amino acids. Germline lookup yields CDR1 SGDLS and CDR2 YYNGEE. The CDR3 nucleotides are TGTGCCAGCACCCTTAGCGGAACTACCACAGATACGCAGTATTTT. It codes for CASTLSGTTTDTQYF.

The genes are TRBV28 and TRBJ1-1, with TRBD1 matching over 8 bases. The germline CDR1 and CDR2 sequences are MDHEN and SYDVKM. The CDR3 has 14 residues. Trimming removed 2 bases from V and 3 bases from J; junction bases left unmatched: 2. The CDR3 region has the DNA TGTGCCAGCAGTTTAACAGGGGGATACACTGAAGCTTTCTTT. Its protein is CASSLTGGYTEAFF.

This clone is a singleton in its sample. This sequence joins TRBV28 and TRBJ2-1; TRBD2 aligns across 12 bases. This CDR3 contains 15 residues. V was clipped by 4 bases and J by 3 bases; unmatched bases: 1. Germline CDR1 is MDHEN and CDR2 is SYDVKM. CDR3 residues: CASSSTSGGYNEQFF. DNA for the CDR3: TGTGCCAGCAGTTCGACTAGCGGGGGCTACAATGAGCAGTTCTTC.

This clone was detected once. The chain uses TRBV5-4 and TRBJ2-4; D possibly corresponds to TRBD2 (6 bases). V gave up 0 bases and J gave up 5 bases, with 9 bases separating them. Germline CDR1 is SGHNT and CDR2 is YYREEE (reference sequence). The CDR3 length is 14 residues. CDR3 region: CASSLDSGQNIQYF. The CDR3 DNA sequence: TGTGCCAGCAGCTTGGATAGCGGCCAAAACATTCAGTACTTC.

This clone occurred once. The genes are TRBV30 and TRBJ2-2, with TRBD2 as a possible D gene (5 bases). The CDR3 is made up of 14 amino acids. The V and J ends lost 3 bases and 4 bases respectively, with 12 bases between them. Germline V gene lookup returns CDR1 GTSNPN and CDR2 SVGIG (reference sequence). In nucleotides, the CDR3 is TGTGCCTGGAGCCCCACTAGTGGCACCGGGGAGCTGTTTTTT. Its translation: CAWSPTSGTGELFF. The complete variable domain, with remaining parts taken from reference TRBV30 and TRBJ2-2, reads SQTIHQWPATLVQPVGSPLSLECTVEGTSNPNLYWYRQAAGRGLQLLFYSVGIGQISSEVPQNLSASRPQDRQFILSSKKLLLSDSGFYLCAWSPTSGTGELFFGEGSRLTVL.

CDR3 DNA: TGTGCCAGCAGGAGAACCTTCCCCCTAGCGGGAGGATCCTACGAGCAGTACTTC. It codes for CASRRTFPLAGGSYEQYF. The V call is TRBV11-2, the J call TRBJ2-7; TRBD2 matches 11 bases. Germline-derived CDR1 and CDR2 are SGHAT and FQNNGV. The CDR3 has 18 amino acids. The V gene end was trimmed by 6 bases and the J gene end by 1 base; junction bases not matched to a gene: 14.

V usage is TRBV7-2 and J usage is TRBJ2-4; 9 bases match TRBD2. The trim removed 1 base at V and 7 bases at J, leaving 8 bases unmatched. The germline gives CDR1 SGHTA, CDR2 FQGNSA. The CDR3 is 16 residues long. CDR3 residues: CASSLELSGRRNIQYF. The CDR3 nucleotides read TGTGCCAGCAGCTTAGAGTTGAGCGGGAGGAGGAACATTCAGTACTTC.

The V gene is TRBV2, the J gene TRBJ2-7; unclear D gene. Trimming stripped 6 bases from V and 0 bases from J, with 12 bases between. Germline CDR1 reads SNHLY; CDR2 reads FYNNEI. This CDR3 is built from 14 residues. The CDR3 sequence is CASRREADSYEQYF. Here the CDR3 DNA reads TGTGCCAGCAGACGCGAGGCCGACTCCTACGAGCAGTACTTC.

This rearrangement joins TRBV9 to TRBJ2-3; D is undetermined. Germline CDR1 SGDLS, CDR2 YYNGEE. Trimming shortened V by 0 bases and J by 4 bases, and 12 bases separated the two germline ends. This CDR3 spans 15 amino acids. The CDR3 coding sequence is TGTGCCAGCAGCGTAGCCAGATCCCCCGCAGATACGCAGTATTTT. Its translation is CASSVARSPADTQYF.

The chain joins TRBV11-3 to TRBJ2-7; tentative D call: TRBD1 (5 bases). The V end lost 5 bases, the J end lost 6 bases, and 14 bases lay between the germline ends. CDR1 and CDR2 from the germline V gene are SGHNT and YENEEA. The CDR3 covers 13 residues. In nucleotides, the CDR3 is TGTGCCAGCAGCGCATATAACAGGATCGAGCAGTACTTC. Encoded protein: CASSAYNRIEQYF.

This chain joins TRBV7-2 and TRBJ2-7, with 10 bases fitting TRBD1. CDR1 is SGHTA, CDR2 FQGNSA, per germline. The CDR3 sequence is 18 residues long. V was pared by 1 base and J by 2 bases, with 11 bases of the junction left unmatched. The CDR3 loop is CASSLVGTGAFQPYEQYF. The CDR3 DNA reads TGTGCCAGCAGCTTAGTGGGGACAGGGGCCTTCCAACCCTACGAGCAGTACTTC.

This clone showed up just a few times. J is TRBJ1-3 and V is TRBV9; D gene unclear. Germline assignment: CDR1 SGDLS and CDR2 YYNGEE. Trimming removed 0 bases at V and 0 bases at J, with 10 bases between. The CDR3 length is 16 residues. CDR3 residues: CASSVGRTTSGNTIYF. The CDR3, as DNA: TGTGCCAGCAGCGTAGGCAGAACAACCTCTGGAAACACCATATATTTT.

The rearrangement uses TRBV7-3 and TRBJ1-1; D is unclear. With 2 bases removed from V and 0 bases from J, the gap between germline ends came to 16 bases. Germline V gene lookup returns CDR1 SGHTA and CDR2 FQGTGA. This CDR3 has 17 residues. Here the CDR3 DNA reads TGTGCCAGCAGCTTATACGGAGAGGAGGGCATGAACACTGAAGCTTTCTTT. It codes for CASSLYGEEGMNTEAFF.

In this sample, this clone turned up once. The junction differs from germline at one of its ends, possibly a read error. The J gene is TRBJ2-5, the V gene TRBV7-7; 8 nucleotides agree with TRBD2. Looked up from germline, CDR1 is SSHAT and CDR2 is FNYEAQ (reference sequence). The CDR3 spans 17 residues. In DNA, the CDR3 is TGTGCTAGCAGCTTAAGTCTGGCGGGGGGCAAACAAGAGACCCAGTACTTC. It encodes CASSLSLAGGKQETQYF.

The chain links TRBV7-2 to TRBJ2-7; 10 bases fit TRBD2. V gave up 4 bases and J gave up 0 bases; unmatched junction bases: 3. From germline, CDR1 is SGHTA and CDR2 FQGNSA. This CDR3 has 15 amino acids. The CDR3 is CASSSASGSSYEQYF. The CDR3 nucleotides are TGTGCCAGCAGCTCAGCTAGCGGGAGCTCCTACGAGCAGTACTTC.

This clone has only a few counts. The rearrangement joins TRBV4-2 to TRBJ1-1; D gene unclear. Trimming pared 0 bases from V and 0 bases from J, leaving 8 bases between. This CDR3 has 15 amino acids. The germline V gene encodes CDR1 LGHNA and CDR2 YNFKEQ. Written as DNA, the CDR3 is TGTGCCAGCAGCCAAGAATTTACACTGAACACTGAAGCTTTCTTT. This sequence encodes CASSQEFTLNTEAFF.

The chain uses TRBV10-3 and TRBJ1-2, with D possibly being TRBD1 (6 bases). The CDR3 length is 14 residues. From germline, CDR1 is ENHRY and CDR2 SYGVKD. The V end was cut by 0 bases, the J end by 8 bases, with 13 bases between. CDR3 in DNA: TGTGCCATCAGTGAGTCGGCAGGGGATGACGGCTACACCTTC. Translating it yields CAISESAGDDGYTF.

V and J are TRBV19 and TRBJ1-1, with 8 bases lining up with TRBD1. The V gene end was trimmed by 7 bases and the J gene end by 7 bases; junction bases not matched to a gene: 5. Germline V lookup: CDR1 LNHDA, CDR2 SQIVND (reference sequence). The CDR3 is made up of 12 amino acids. The CDR3 nucleotides read TGTGCCAGTAACAGGGGGTTGATTGAAGCTTTCTTT. It is translated as CASNRGLIEAFF.

The V and J genes are TRBV19 and TRBJ2-7; TRBD1 aligns across 7 bases. This CDR3 is 12 amino acids long. V was pared by 6 bases and J by 6 bases, with 5 bases of the junction left unmatched. The germline CDR1 and CDR2 sequences are LNHDA and SQIVND (reference sequence). The CDR3 DNA is TGTGCCAGTAGCAAGGGGGCTGGCGAGCAGTACTTC. Its translation: CASSKGAGEQYF.

This sequence joins TRBV28 and TRBJ2-7; TRBD2 agrees at 10 bases. Germline V gives CDR1 MDHEN, CDR2 SYDVKM. The CDR3 has 15 residues. Losses at the gene ends were 5 bases for V and 3 bases for J; bases not matched to a gene: 7. CDR3 amino acids: CASSPRTSGFYEQYF. CDR3 DNA: TGTGCCAGCAGTCCTAGGACTAGCGGATTCTACGAGCAGTACTTC.

The chain recombines TRBV20-1 with TRBJ1-1, with D perhaps matching TRBD1 (6 bases). The CDR3 has 16 amino acids. V was trimmed by 3 bases and J by 1 base, leaving 18 bases between them. Germline values: CDR1 DFQATT, CDR2 SNEGSKA (reference sequence). The CDR3 is CSASSTQGGKNTEAFF. CDR3 nucleotide sequence: TGCAGTGCTAGTTCTACACAGGGTGGGAAGAACACTGAAGCTTTCTTT.

DNA of the CDR3: TGTGCCAGCAGCTTAGAGGGTCGGAGGTCCGCCGTGGAGCTGTTTTTT. Translation gives CASSLEGRRSAVELFF. V is TRBV7-2 and J is TRBJ2-2, with D possibly TRBD2 on 5 matching bases. Germline V gives CDR1 SGHTA, CDR2 FQGNSA. The CDR3 length is 16 residues. Trimming took 1 base from V and 10 from J, leaving 19 bases between them.

The V call is TRBV29-1, the J call TRBJ1-3; 11 nucleotides line up with TRBD1. Germline trimming cut 6 bases from V and 6 bases from J; bases unmatched to any gene: 4. The germline V gene has CDR1 SQVTM and CDR2 ANQGSEA. The CDR3 covers 13 residues. The chain's CDR3 is CSVRTGGKNTIYF. CDR3 bases: TGCAGCGTACGGACAGGGGGCAAAAACACCATATATTTT.